This TCR beta chain was recorded in a study of T-cell memory formation after mild COVID-19. TCRdb re-called the 5' RACE reads with MiXCR, one entry per CDR3 protein. The sample has more than 450,000 distinct CDR3 sequences, roughly 17% seen once; the top ten hold about 12%. This clonotype has at least ten counts. The CDR3 has 15 amino acids. Germline V gene data show CDR1 as SGHTA and CDR2 as FQGNSA. V was clipped by 6 bases and J by 7 bases; unmatched bases: 10. The receptor was isolated from an adult woman who had mild COVID-19 (a few samples of this study predate the infection). Cell type and time point are not known. The chain combines TRBV7-2 with TRBJ2-7; 12 nucleotides agree with TRBD2. The sample was PBMCs or a T cell subset sorted from them (not recorded which). The CDR3 loop is CASSPRTSGIGEQYF. CDR3 in DNA: TGTGCCAGCAGTCCAAGGACTAGCGGGATTGGAGAGCAGTACTTC.